The 21 T cell receptor beta chains in this list originate from one sample, sequenced in a study of blood T cell repertoires in COVID-19 (dated by TCRdb to about 2020). Library preparation used the immunoSEQ multiplex PCR assay. Not all clones reach the TCRdb copy of this immuneACCESS table, which keeps in-frame sequences only. Checked studies attribute under half of the gap to unresolved V genes and leave the rest unexplained. For this sample the table gives 250,000 to 350,000 clones, of which roughly 85% were detected only once. The leading ten clones occupy about 4.3% of the sample. Material: PBMCs or T cells enriched from blood (not recorded which). The origin of the receptors is a woman between 25 and 40 years old who had recovered from COVID-19.

This clone was seen only a few times. This chain uses TRBV7-9 with TRBJ1-3, with 7 bases lining up with TRBD1. Germline trimming cut 5 bases from V and 4 bases from J; bases unmatched to any gene: 5. The CDR3 covers 14 residues. Germline V gene sequence: CDR1 SEHNR, CDR2 FQNEAQ (reference sequence). This chain's CDR3 is CASSRGTDGNTIYF. CDR3 coding DNA: TGTGCCAGCAGCAGAGGGACAGACGGAAACACCATATATTTT.

Comment on this clone: The sample carries other DNA sequences with the same CDR3. The rearrangement uses TRBV28 and TRBJ2-6; D is possibly TRBD1 (5 bases). The CDR3 loop spans 15 amino acids. Germline V lookup: CDR1 MDHEN, CDR2 SYDVKM. Trimming took 6 bases from V and 0 from J, leaving 9 bases between them. CDR3 protein: CASRLQGSGANVLTF. DNA for the CDR3: TGTGCCAGCAGACTTCAGGGCTCTGGGGCCAACGTCCTGACTTTC.

The V call is TRBV18, the J call TRBJ2-7; a possible D gene is TRBD2 (5 bases). From germline, CDR1 is KGHSH and CDR2 LQKENI. V gave up 1 base and J gave up 7 bases, with 11 bases separating them. The CDR3 length is 13 residues. The CDR3 loop is CASSPLFTGEQYF. CDR3 in DNA: TGTGCCAGCTCACCACTATTTACGGGGGAGCAGTACTTC.

V usage is TRBV18 and J usage is TRBJ1-6; possible D gene TRBD1, 5 bases. The CDR3 loop spans 16 amino acids. Trimming pared 3 bases from V and 4 bases from J, leaving 13 bases between. The germline V gene has CDR1 KGHSH and CDR2 LQKENI. The CDR3 DNA is TGTGCCAGCTCACCGGGAGGGGATTTGTATAATTCACCCCTCCACTTT. It encodes CASSPGGDLYNSPLHF.

The genes are TRBV19 and TRBJ1-1, with D maybe TRBD1 (5 bases). The length of the CDR3 is 16 residues. V dropped 9 bases and J dropped 0 bases, with 20 bases sitting between them. CDR1 and CDR2 (germline): LNHDA, SQIVND (reference sequence). The DNA of the CDR3 is TGTGCCAGCCTTCAATTGAGGGGAGGGGTGAACACTGAAGCTTTCTTT. It translates to CASLQLRGGVNTEAFF.

The chain couples TRBV20-1 to TRBJ1-6; 11 bases are shared with TRBD1. Germline V gene data show CDR1 as DFQATT and CDR2 as SNEGSKA (reference sequence). V was pared by 3 bases and J by 9 bases, with 4 bases of the junction left unmatched. This CDR3 region has 14 residues. DNA for the CDR3: TGCAGTGCTAGTATTGGGACAGGGGGTTCACCCCTCCACTTT. This codes for CSASIGTGGSPLHF.

This clone was observed a single time. The chain recombines TRBV12-3 or TRBV12-4 with TRBJ1-5; D is unclear. Trimming shortened V by 5 bases and J by 6 bases, and 11 bases separated the two germline ends. The CDR3 sequence is 13 residues long. The CDR3 sequence: CASSVAEAQPQHF. DNA of the CDR3: TGTGCCAGCAGTGTCGCCGAGGCTCAGCCCCAGCATTTT.

The chain has TRBV6-2 or TRBV6-3 and TRBJ2-7; the match to TRBD1 covers 11 bases. The germline gives CDR1 MNHEY, CDR2 SVGEGT. This CDR3 has 15 residues. The ends lost 7 bases at V and 3 bases at J; junction bases unmatched: 8. CDR3 in amino acids: CASIPGGTGGYEQYF. The CDR3 DNA follows: TGTGCCAGCATCCCGGGCGGGACAGGGGGCTACGAGCAGTACTTC.

This clone showed up just once. The chain employs TRBV30 and TRBJ1-5; 7 nucleotides agree with TRBD1. Germline values: CDR1 GTSNPN, CDR2 SVGIG (reference sequence). The CDR3 is 14 residues long. V gave up 4 bases and J gave up 2 bases; unmatched junction bases: 5. The CDR3: CAWTRGGGNQPQHF. The CDR3 bases are TGTGCCTGGACTAGAGGGGGCGGCAATCAGCCCCAGCATTTT.

This rearrangement joins TRBV27 to TRBJ2-7, with TRBD1 matching over 7 bases. CDR3 length: 12 amino acids. Germline lookup yields CDR1 MNHEY and CDR2 SMNVEV (reference sequence). Losses at the gene ends were 5 bases for V and 8 bases for J; bases not matched to a gene: 6. Here the CDR3 reads CASSRQGTKQYF. The DNA of the CDR3 is TGTGCCAGCAGTAGACAGGGTACCAAGCAGTACTTC.

The rearrangement uses TRBV27 and TRBJ1-2; possible D gene TRBD1, 5 bases. Germline V lookup: CDR1 MNHEY, CDR2 SMNVEV (reference sequence). V dropped 8 bases and J dropped 4 bases, with 14 bases sitting between them. CDR3 size: 13 residues. This CDR3 reads CASRRGYGYGYTF. In DNA, the CDR3 is TGTGCCAGCCGAAGGGGATATGGCTATGGCTACACCTTC.

The V call is TRBV11-3, the J call TRBJ1-1; D is unresolved. Looked up from germline, CDR1 is SGHNT and CDR2 is YENEEA. Trimming removed 5 bases from V and 4 bases from J, with 8 bases in between. There are 12 residues in the CDR3. The DNA of the CDR3 is TGTGCCAGCAGCGGACGGGGCACTGAAGCTTTCTTT. Residues: CASSGRGTEAFF. Together with reference TRBV11-3 and TRBJ1-1, the CDR3 gives the full variable domain: EAGVVQSPRYKIIEKKQPVAFWCNPISGHNTLYWYLQNLGQGPELLIRYENEEAVDDSQLPKDRFSAERLKGVDSTLKIQPAELGDSAVYLCASSGRGTEAFFGQGTRLTVV.

The chain couples TRBV3-1 (or the pseudogene TRBV3-2) to TRBJ2-5; TRBD2 aligns across 7 bases. The ends lost 4 bases at V and 1 base at J; junction bases unmatched: 9. Germline-derived CDR1 and CDR2 are LGHDT and YNNKEL (reference sequence). The CDR3 loop spans 16 amino acids. CDR3 nucleotide sequence: TGTGCCAGCAGCCCGGGACTATGGAACCCCCAAGAGACCCAGTACTTC. Amino acids: CASSPGLWNPQETQYF.

This chain connects TRBV7-9 to TRBJ1-1; D gene ambiguous. The V end lost 1 base, the J end lost 8 bases, and 14 bases lay between the germline ends. The CDR3 consists of 14 residues. Germline lookup yields CDR1 SEHNR and CDR2 FQNEAQ (reference sequence). In DNA, the CDR3 is TGTGCCAGCAGCTTAGGGCTACGCCCCGGGGAAGCTTTCTTT. Its protein product is CASSLGLRPGEAFF.

The chain employs TRBV7-6 and TRBJ1-2; TRBD1 might be the D (6 bases). V gave up 3 bases and J gave up 6 bases, with 20 bases separating them. The CDR3 covers 16 residues. The V gene's germline CDR1 is SGHVS and CDR2 FNYEAQ. CDR3 DNA: TGTGCCAGCAGCTTTGCGAGGCAGGGGCGGGTCAATGGCTACACCTTC. Its protein product is CASSFARQGRVNGYTF.

This clone has just a few counts. Other nucleotide sequences in the sample specify the same CDR3. The V call is TRBV2, the J call TRBJ2-3; D is possibly TRBD1 (6 bases). The germline gives CDR1 SNHLY, CDR2 FYNNEI. The CDR3 covers 15 residues. V gave up 1 base and J gave up 0 bases, with 8 bases separating them. Here the CDR3 DNA reads TGTGCCAGCAGTGAAGGGACAGCTAGCACAGATACGCAGTATTTT. It translates to CASSEGTASTDTQYF.

The rearrangement uses TRBV5-1 and TRBJ2-3; maybe TRBD2 (7 bases). Looked up from germline, CDR1 is SGHRS and CDR2 is YFSETQ. This CDR3 contains 15 residues. Trimming pared 3 bases from V and 3 bases from J, leaving 14 bases between. The CDR3: CASSSGLGGTDTQYF. In DNA form, the CDR3 reads TGCGCCAGCAGCTCCGGACTAGGGGGTACAGATACGCAGTATTTT.

The rearrangement joins TRBV4-1 to TRBJ2-7; TRBD1 agrees at 9 bases. With V trimmed by 3 bases and J by 3 bases, 3 bases remained unmatched. This CDR3 spans 14 amino acids. From germline, CDR1 is MGHRA and CDR2 YSYEKL. CDR3 nucleotides: TGCGCCAGCAGCCACCCGGGACAGGGCTACGAGCAGTACTTC. Its protein is CASSHPGQGYEQYF.

This clone was picked up a small number of times. This chain joins TRBV6-4 and TRBJ1-1; 7 bases are shared with TRBD1. The CDR3 length is 14 residues. The germline gives CDR1 MRHNA, CDR2 SNTAGT. The junction had 3 bases not matched to a gene; V was cut back by 4 bases and J by 1 base. The CDR3 DNA reads as TGTGCCAGCAGTGTAGGGGGCCAGAACACTGAAGCTTTCTTT. Translating it yields CASSVGGQNTEAFF.

The rearrangement joins TRBV11-2 to TRBJ2-1, with 7 bases matching TRBD2. The CDR3 extends over 16 amino acids. The J segment lost 8 bases and the V segment lost 6 bases, leaving 16 bases of the junction unmatched. Germline values: CDR1 SGHAT, CDR2 FQNNGV. CDR3 sequence (DNA): TGTGCCAGCAGTCTGCTCAGGAGGGAGGGCCTAGATGAGCAGTTCTTC. Protein product: CASSLLRREGLDEQFF.

The chain combines TRBV7-9 with TRBJ1-5; D gene unclear. Germline CDR1 reads SEHNR; CDR2 reads FQNEAQ (reference sequence). The V end was cut by 4 bases, the J end by 4 bases, with 11 bases between. The CDR3 covers 14 residues. This chain's CDR3 is CASSWPGENQPQHF. The DNA for the CDR3 is TGTGCCAGCAGCTGGCCAGGTGAGAATCAGCCCCAGCATTTT.